This TCR beta chain was sequenced for a study of control samples from healthy donors and cancer patients. The V end was cut by 2 bases, the J end by 0 bases, with 8 bases between. The CDR3 has 16 residues. Germline lookup yields CDR1 SGHAT and CDR2 FQNNGV. Assay: immunoSEQ multiplex PCR; the TCRdb copy retains only in-frame clones and omits some. The sample has 150,000 or so clones, roughly 94% seen once. This TCR came from a middle-aged man in good health. Sequencing used blood. The chain carries TRBV11-2 and TRBJ2-6; D uncertain. The CDR3 DNA reads TGTGCCAGCAGCTTATTGGGGTACTCTGGGGCCAACGTCCTGACTTTC. Amino acid sequence: CASSLLGYSGANVLTF. The entire variable domain, with the rest obtained from reference TRBV11-2 and TRBJ2-6, is as follows: EAGVAQSPRYKIIEKRQSVAFWCNPISGHATLYWYQQILGQGPKLLIQFQNNGVVDDSQLPKDRFSAERLKGVDSTLKIQPAKLEDSAVYLCASSLLGYSGANVLTFGAGSRLTVL.